This TCR beta chain was observed in a study of CD8+CD57+ T cells in acquired aplastic anemia. Genomic DNA constituted the template upon which TCR beta VDJ and CDR3 profiling was performed. TCRdb itself ran the reads through MiXCR, one entry per CDR3 protein. Here the sample spans 35,000 to 45,000 distinct CDR3 sequences, 55% to 80% being singletons. V lost 1 base to trimming and J lost 7 bases, with 8 bases between them. Per germline, CDR1 MGHRA and CDR2 YSYEKL. The CDR3 contains 13 residues. This chain connects TRBV4-1 to TRBJ1-5; perhaps TRBD1 as D (5 bases). The specimen sequenced was sorted CD4+, CD8+, or CD8+CD57+ T cells (not recorded which) from PBMCs. This TCR was recovered from a human donor in good health, serving as a control. The CDR3 region has the DNA TGCGCCAGCAGCCAAGGCCGGGGCCAGCCCCAGCATTTT. Amino acid sequence: CASSQGRGQPQHF.